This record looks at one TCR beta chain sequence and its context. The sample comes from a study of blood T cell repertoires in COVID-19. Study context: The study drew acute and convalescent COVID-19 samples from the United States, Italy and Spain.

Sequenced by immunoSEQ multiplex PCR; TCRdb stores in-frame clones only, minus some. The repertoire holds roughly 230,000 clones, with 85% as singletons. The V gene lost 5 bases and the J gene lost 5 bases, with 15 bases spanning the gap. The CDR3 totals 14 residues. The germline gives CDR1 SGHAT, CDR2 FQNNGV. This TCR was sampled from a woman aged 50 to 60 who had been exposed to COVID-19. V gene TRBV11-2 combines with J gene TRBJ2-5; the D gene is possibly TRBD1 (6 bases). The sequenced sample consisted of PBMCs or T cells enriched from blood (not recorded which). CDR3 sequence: CASSPVGAGETQYF. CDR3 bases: TGTGCCAGCAGCCCGGTGGGGGCTGGGGAGACCCAGTACTTC. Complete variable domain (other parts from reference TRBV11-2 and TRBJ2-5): EAGVAQSPRYKIIEKRQSVAFWCNPISGHATLYWYQQILGQGPKLLIQFQNNGVVDDSQLPKDRFSAERLKGVDSTLKIQPAKLEDSAVYLCASSPVGAGETQYFGPGTRLLVL.